This section outlines one TCR beta chain sequence together with its context. This sample stems from a study of blood T cell repertoires in COVID-19. Generated by immunoSEQ multiplex PCR, the TCRdb table keeps only in-frame clones and is missing some. The table records 150,000 to 200,000 clones, around 81% of them present only once. This CDR3 is built from 11 residues. V lost 4 bases, J lost 8 bases, and 7 bases lay in between. The germline V gene has CDR1 SGHRS and CDR2 YFSETQ. Sequenced: peripheral blood. This chain joins TRBV5-1 and TRBJ2-1; possible D gene TRBD2, 6 bases. The sequence came from a man aged 55 to 70 with active or convalescent COVID-19. CDR3 sequence: CASSGGYEQFF. The CDR3 coding sequence is TGCGCCAGCAGCGGGGGGTATGAGCAGTTCTTC.